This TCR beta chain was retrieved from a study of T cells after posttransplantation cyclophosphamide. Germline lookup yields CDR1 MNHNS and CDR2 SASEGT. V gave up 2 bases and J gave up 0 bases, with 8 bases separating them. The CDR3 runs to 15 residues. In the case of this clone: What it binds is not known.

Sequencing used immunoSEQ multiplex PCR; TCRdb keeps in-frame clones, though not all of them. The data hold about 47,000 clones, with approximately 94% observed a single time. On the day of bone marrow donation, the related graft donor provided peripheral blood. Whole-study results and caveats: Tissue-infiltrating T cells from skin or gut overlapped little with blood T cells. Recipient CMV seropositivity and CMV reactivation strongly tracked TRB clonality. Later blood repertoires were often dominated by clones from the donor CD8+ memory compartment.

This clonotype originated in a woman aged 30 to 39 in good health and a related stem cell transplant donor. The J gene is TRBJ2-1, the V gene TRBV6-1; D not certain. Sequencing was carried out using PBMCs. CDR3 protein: CASSEMMSSYNEQFF. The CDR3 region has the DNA TGTGCCAGCAGTGAAATGATGAGCTCCTACAATGAGCAGTTCTTC.